This T cell receptor (beta chain) derives from a study of identifying expanded T cells in peripheral blood. TCRdb keeps only in-frame clones here, not all; method: immunoSEQ multiplex PCR. The sample holds 45,000 to 60,000 clones, around 86% seen once. Study-wide points: Across healthy donors, higher total template counts meant significantly greater approximately two-week count variance. Differentially abundant clones: roughly 1.3 between replicates, approximately 16 at roughly 15 days, 19 to 20 at four.

Germline V gene data show CDR1 as SGHNT and CDR2 as YENEEA. The CDR3 covers 13 residues. Deletions cut 2 bases from V and 7 bases from J, with 11 bases between. As to this clone: The antigen is undetermined.

Healthy donors had no documented immune events, such as infections, while sampled. The TCR was taken from a person aged 18 to 70 in good health. The gene calls are TRBV11-3 and TRBJ2-5; D possibly corresponds to TRBD2 (5 bases). Sequenced material: blood. CDR3: CASSLHNEGTQYF. CDR3 sequence (DNA): TGTGCCAGCAGCTTACATAATGAGGGGACCCAGTACTTC.